This T cell receptor (beta chain) came from a study of shared clonotypes between healthy human individuals. General observations from the study: Memory subsets generally showed smaller estimated richness than naive subsets did.

With regard to this clone: Its antigen is unknown. Distinct nucleotide sequences in the sample also encode this CDR3.

The CDR3 is made up of 14 amino acids. Trimming removed 5 bases from V and 0 bases from J, with 8 bases in between. Germline lookup yields CDR1 LNHDA and CDR2 SQIVND (reference sequence). Libraries were prepared by immunoSEQ multiplex PCR; TCRdb keeps only in-frame clonotypes and omits some of them. In the table there are 2.3 million or so clones, 85% to 95% of which are singletons. Sequenced: naive CD4+ T cells from PBMCs. Sample subset: CD45RA+ positively selected. The rearrangement links TRBV19 to TRBJ1-5; D not certain. This TCR derives from a man in his late teens or twenties in good health. Some clones in this sample may be carry-over from other donors' samples. CDR3 protein: CASSLGYSNQPQHF. DNA for the CDR3: TGTGCCAGTAGTCTCGGGTATAGCAATCAGCCCCAGCATTTT.